This T cell receptor (beta chain) was observed in a study of blood T cell repertoires in COVID-19. Study information: Acute and convalescent COVID-19 samples came from the United States, Italy and Spain. The analysed material was cDNA or gDNA that came from T cells, B-cell-depleted T cells, or PBMCs.

From germline, CDR1 is MNHEY and CDR2 SMNVEV (reference sequence). This CDR3 is built from 16 residues. V shed 5 bases and J 3 bases; nucleotides not matched to a gene: 6. In the study's own analysis: Reference gene primer amplification gave estimated nucleated cell counts. Sequencing was performed with immunoSEQ multiplex PCR; in TCRdb, only in-frame clones are kept and a portion is missing. That table gives V, J and clone size, and the DNA gave D and trimming. The sample has about 200,000 clones; 87% are singletons. Remarks on this clone: The sample has other DNA sequences that encode this CDR3 too.

The sequence came from a man aged 60 to 75 who had recovered from COVID-19. Sequencing was carried out using peripheral blood. The rearrangement uses TRBV27 and TRBJ2-3; TRBD2 aligns across 12 bases. CDR3 sequence: CASSLGLAGITDTQYF. In DNA form, the CDR3 reads TGTGCCAGCAGTCTCGGACTAGCGGGAATTACAGATACGCAGTATTTT.